The 13 T cell receptor beta chains below come from one sample, sequenced in a study of cytomegalovirus exposure and HLA in healthy donors (dated by TCRdb to about 2017). Libraries were made using the immunoSEQ multiplex PCR assay. For the multiplex PCR, a mixture combining 60 forward primers for TCR Vbeta segments and 13 reverse primers for TCR Jbeta segments was used. Not all clones reach the TCRdb copy of this immuneACCESS table, which keeps in-frame sequences only. Checked studies attribute under half of the gap to unresolved V genes and leave the rest unexplained. The sample table lists 85,000 to 120,000 clones, roughly 70% of them with a count of one. The ten largest clonotypes hold 2.5% to 3% of the sample. Specimen: PBMCs. All receptors derive from a male donor in good health and CMV-seropositive.

This chain connects TRBV4-2 to TRBJ1-1; no clear D. CDR1 is LGHNA and CDR2 is YNFKEQ in the germline V gene. The germline V and J ends were trimmed by 0 bases and 5 bases, with 7 bases remaining between them. The length of the CDR3 is 13 residues. CDR3: CASSQDTRTEAFF. In DNA form, the CDR3 reads TGTGCCAGCAGCCAAGATACGAGGACTGAAGCTTTCTTT.

V usage is TRBV6-5 and J usage is TRBJ2-7, with D hard to call. The CDR3 is 14 residues long. The V and J ends lost 2 bases and 0 bases respectively, with 8 bases between them. CDR1 and CDR2 (germline): MNHEY, SVGAGI. The CDR3 reads CASSYSPSSYEQYF. The DNA of the CDR3 is TGTGCCAGCAGTTACAGTCCCAGCTCCTACGAGCAGTACTTC.

This clone was seen a handful of times. The V gene is TRBV6-1, the J gene TRBJ2-2; the D gene is possibly TRBD2 (7 bases). Looked up from germline, CDR1 is MNHNS and CDR2 is SASEGT. The CDR3 is made up of 17 amino acids. Trimming left V 4 bases short and J 7 bases short, with 22 bases between. CDR3 region: CASSVTGRGGLIGELFF. The CDR3 coding sequence is TGTGCCAGCAGTGTCACCGGACGCGGGGGCCTCATCGGGGAGCTGTTTTTT.

The chain combines TRBV6-1 with TRBJ1-3; D is unclear. V was cut by 8 bases and J by 2 bases, with 16 bases left in between. Per germline, CDR1 MNHNS and CDR2 SASEGT. The CDR3 has 15 residues. The CDR3 loop reads CASDRRVGAGNTIYF. For the CDR3, the DNA is TGTGCCAGCGATAGGAGGGTCGGGGCTGGAAACACCATATATTTT.

The chain uses TRBV9 and TRBJ2-1; 9 bases are a match to TRBD2. The J segment lost 6 bases and the V segment lost 0 bases, leaving 4 bases of the junction unmatched. This CDR3 has 15 residues. The V gene's germline CDR1 is SGDLS and CDR2 YYNGEE. This chain's CDR3 is CASSVGGGATNEQFF. The CDR3 nucleotides read TGTGCCAGCAGCGTAGGCGGGGGGGCGACCAATGAGCAGTTCTTC.

The chain joins TRBV15 to TRBJ2-1; perhaps TRBD1 as D (6 bases). The CDR3 is made up of 14 amino acids. CDR1 is LNHNV, CDR2 YYDKDF, per germline (reference sequence). The V gene lost 3 bases and the J gene lost 7 bases, with 13 bases spanning the gap. CDR3 sequence: CATSSEQGRNEQFF. CDR3 in DNA: TGTGCCACCAGCAGCGAACAGGGACGGAATGAGCAGTTCTTC.

This chain uses TRBV6-5 with TRBJ2-7; 8 positions agree with TRBD2. CDR3 length equals 14 residues. Losses at the gene ends were 2 bases for V and 3 bases for J; bases not matched to a gene: 3. In germline, CDR1 is MNHEY, CDR2 SVGAGI. CDR3 sequence reads: CASSYLAGGYEQYF. For the CDR3, the DNA is TGTGCCAGCAGTTACCTTGCGGGGGGCTACGAGCAGTACTTC.

The V gene is TRBV7-3, the J gene TRBJ2-5, with D possibly being TRBD1 (6 bases). Germline V CDR1 and CDR2: SGHTA, FQGTGA. The CDR3 has 15 residues. The V end lost 4 bases, the J end lost 1 base, and 13 bases lay between the germline ends. Here the CDR3 reads CASSSGQITQETQYF. In DNA form, the CDR3 reads TGTGCCAGCAGCTCCGGACAGATCACCCAAGAGACCCAGTACTTC.

This clone was seen a handful of times. The rearrangement links TRBV4-2 to TRBJ2-7; 16 bases fit TRBD2. V was pared by 1 base and J by 4 bases, with 7 bases of the junction left unmatched. CDR1 is LGHNA and CDR2 is YNFKEQ in the germline V gene. This CDR3 has 18 amino acids. The CDR3 nucleotides are TGTGCCAGCAGCCAAGGCGGGACTAGCGGGGGGGCCGGGTACGAGCAGTACTTC. The encoded protein is CASSQGGTSGGAGYEQYF.

This clone has a single count. The CDR3 protein is CASSLPEETQYF. The CDR3 region has the DNA TGTGCCAGCAGCTTGCCGGAAGAGACCCAGTACTTC. The rearrangement links TRBV5-4 to TRBJ2-5; D not resolved. Germline CDR1 is SGHNT and CDR2 is YYREEE (reference sequence). The V gene lost 1 base and the J gene lost 3 bases, with 4 bases spanning the gap. This CDR3 region has 12 residues.

The gene calls are TRBV7-6 and TRBJ2-7; 8 bases match TRBD2. This CDR3 comprises 15 residues. Per germline, CDR1 SGHVS and CDR2 FNYEAQ. Trimming removed 4 bases from V and 1 base from J; junction bases left unmatched: 6. CDR3 region: CASSSGGGFSYEQYF. DNA of the CDR3: TGTGCCAGCAGCTCGGGGGGGGGCTTTTCCTACGAGCAGTACTTC.

V usage is TRBV6-6 and J usage is TRBJ1-4, with 7 bases lining up with TRBD1. The V and J ends lost 5 bases and 0 bases, in that order; junction bases with no gene match: 6. The CDR3 spans 16 residues. The germline gives CDR1 MNHNY, CDR2 SVGAGI (reference sequence). The chain's CDR3 is CASSTRQGATNEKLFF. The CDR3 nucleotides are TGTGCCAGCAGTACGAGACAGGGCGCAACTAATGAAAAACTGTTTTTT.

The V call is TRBV4-2, the J call TRBJ2-5; 8 bases map to TRBD1. V shed 1 base and J 4 bases; nucleotides not matched to a gene: 5. Germline V gives CDR1 LGHNA, CDR2 YNFKEQ. The CDR3 is 15 residues long. The CDR3 DNA follows: TGTGCCAGCAGCCAAGCTGGACAGGGAGGAGAGACCCAGTACTTC. This encodes CASSQAGQGGETQYF.